The subject of this entry is one T cell receptor beta chain. In the original analysis: Amplification with reference gene primers provided the estimates of nucleated cell counts. Generated by immunoSEQ multiplex PCR, the TCRdb table keeps only in-frame clones and is missing some. D and trimming come from the DNA, and the V and J calls and clone size come from that table. Of some 65,000 clones in the sample, approximately 80% were seen once. Per the germline V gene, CDR1 is LGHNA and CDR2 is YSLEER. The V and J ends lost 3 bases and 4 bases, in that order; junction bases with no gene match: 5. The CDR3 loop spans 17 amino acids. These data are taken from a study of blood T cell repertoires in COVID-19. Study-level information: Acute-phase and convalescent COVID-19 samples originated in the United States, Italy and Spain.

J is TRBJ2-1 and V is TRBV4-3, with TRBD2 identical over 14 bases. The sample was peripheral blood. The sequence derives from a woman in her seventies with acute or convalescent COVID-19. CDR3 sequence (DNA): TGCGCCAGCAGCCAGGGACTAGCGGGGGAGAAGTACAATGAGCAGTTCTTC. This translates into CASSQGLAGEKYNEQFF.